This T cell receptor (beta chain) was profiled in a study of human CD8 memory T cell subsets (dated by TCRdb to the early 2020s). Concerning the study at large: TCRbeta repertoires of stem-like (TSTEM), progenitor exhausted-like (TPEX) and effector memory CD8+ T cell subsets were compared to assess their clonal relationships. TCRbeta repertoires were obtained from TSTEM, TPEX and effector memory subsets contributed by each of over five donors. The paper as a whole reports these results and caveats: Only TCRbeta chains were sequenced, and repertoire comparisons were based on a handful of donors, with testing performed by paired t-tests and Bonferroni correction. Similarly high normalized Shannon-Wiener diversity was shown by TSTEM and TPEX subsets, whereas comparatively lower diversity was seen in effector memory subsets. The stem-like TSTEM and TPEX subsets each shared clonotypes with effector memory cells, but the TSTEM and TPEX repertoires had minimal overlap with each other, suggesting distinct antigen spectra. Greater repertoire diversity in TSTEM than in TPEX subsets was suggested by Chao1 estimates, potentially reflecting a broader range of specificities.

As for this clonotype: Its cognate antigen has yet to be identified.

As encoded in the germline V gene, CDR1 is MGHDK while CDR2 is SYGVNS. Measured from the cysteine to the phenylalanine, the CDR3 is 16 residues long. The entry carries no DNA sequence. This sample was sequenced with a NextSeq 550. A Human TCR Profiling Kit was used to prepare UMI-labeled 5' RACE TCRbeta libraries. The same number of PCR cycles was used to prepare all TCRbeta libraries in parallel. As for how the authors treated the data: Between about 2,900 and 20,000 functional CDR3beta clonotypes were contained in each TCRbeta library. MIGEC 1.2.9 was used for UMI extraction and consensus assembly, with a minimum of three reads required per UMI. MiXCR 3.0.3 was used to extract in-frame CDR3beta repertoires. Each sample was downsampled to 42,000 randomly selected UMIs before diversity metrics were computed in VDJtools 1.2.1. For the top 3,000 clones of each sample pair, the repertoire overlap metrics D, R and F2 were calculated in VDJtools. TCRdb reprocessed the reads into one record per CDR3 protein sequence, lacking DNA. The V and J calls and clone size come from TCRdb's table, not from the authors' own analysis. The sample table holds around 10,000 distinct CDR3 sequences. The ten largest account for about a fifth of the sample.

CCR7+ PD-1- TIGIT- cells were the ones classified as stem-like memory CD8+ T cells (TSTEM). Density gradient separation was used to isolate peripheral blood mononuclear cells from buffy coats of healthy donors. The study enriched total CD8+ T cells through negative magnetic separation using EasySep or MojoSort CD8+ T cell isolation kits. For each subset, total RNA was extracted using an RNeasy Mini Kit from duplicate vials of some 150,000 sorted CD8+ T cells. PBMCs were used either fresh or after being cryopreserved in fetal bovine serum containing about 9.8% DMSO. Fluorescence-activated cell sorting on a FACSAria III was used to sort the CD8+ T cell subsets to purity.

The chain links TRBV25-1 with TRBJ1-1; checking the TCRdb D call of TRBD1 is not possible without DNA. The specimen was CD8+ stem-like memory T cells (TSCM and TCM) sorted from PBMCs. What this sample's cell subset or site label stands for: stem-like memory CD8 T cells (TSTEM), CCR7+ PD-1- TIGIT-. The sequence came from a human donor in good health. The CDR3 protein sequence reads: CASRGAATGGAAEAFF.